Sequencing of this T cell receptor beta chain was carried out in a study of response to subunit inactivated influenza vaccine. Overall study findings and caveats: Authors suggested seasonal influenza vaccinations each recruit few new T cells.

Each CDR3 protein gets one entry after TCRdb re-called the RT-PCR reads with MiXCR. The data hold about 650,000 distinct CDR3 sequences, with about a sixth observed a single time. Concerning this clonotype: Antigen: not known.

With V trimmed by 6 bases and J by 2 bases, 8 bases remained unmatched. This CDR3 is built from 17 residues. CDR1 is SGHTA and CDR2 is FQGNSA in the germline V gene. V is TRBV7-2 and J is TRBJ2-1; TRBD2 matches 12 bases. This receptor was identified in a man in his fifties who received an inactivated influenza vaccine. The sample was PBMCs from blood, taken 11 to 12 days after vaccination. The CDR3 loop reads CASRPSGGAGTYNEQFF. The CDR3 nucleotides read TGTGCCAGCAGACCTAGCGGGGGGGCGGGGACCTACAATGAGCAGTTCTTC. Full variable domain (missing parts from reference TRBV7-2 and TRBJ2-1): GAGVSQSPSNKVTEKGKDVELRCDPISGHTALYWYRQSLGQGLEFLIYFQGNSAPDKSGLPSDRFSAERTGGSVSTLTIQRTQQEDSAVYLCASRPSGGAGTYNEQFFGPGTRLTVL.